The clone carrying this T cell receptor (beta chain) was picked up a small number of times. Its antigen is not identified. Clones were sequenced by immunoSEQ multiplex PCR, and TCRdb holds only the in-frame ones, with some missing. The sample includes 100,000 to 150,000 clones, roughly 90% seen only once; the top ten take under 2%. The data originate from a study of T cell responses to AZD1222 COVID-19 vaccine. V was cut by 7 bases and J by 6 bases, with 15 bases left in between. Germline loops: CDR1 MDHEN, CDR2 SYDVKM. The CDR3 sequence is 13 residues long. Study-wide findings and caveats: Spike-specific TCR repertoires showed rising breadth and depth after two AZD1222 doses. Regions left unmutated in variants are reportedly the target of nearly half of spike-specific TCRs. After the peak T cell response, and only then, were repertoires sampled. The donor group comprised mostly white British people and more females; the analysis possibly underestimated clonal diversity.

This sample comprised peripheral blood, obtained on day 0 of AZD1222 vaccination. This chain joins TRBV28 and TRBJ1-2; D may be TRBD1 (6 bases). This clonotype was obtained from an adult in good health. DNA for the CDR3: TGTGCCAGCATTGACCCAGGGGCGCATGGCTACACCTTC. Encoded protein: CASIDPGAHGYTF.